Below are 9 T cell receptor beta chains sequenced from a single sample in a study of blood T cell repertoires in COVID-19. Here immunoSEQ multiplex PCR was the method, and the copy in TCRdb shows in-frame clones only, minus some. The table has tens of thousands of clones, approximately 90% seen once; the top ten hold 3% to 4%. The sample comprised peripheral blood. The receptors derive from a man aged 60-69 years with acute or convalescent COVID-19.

Here the CDR3 reads CASSSTGRKETQYF. The CDR3 DNA follows: TGTGCCAGCAGCTCTACAGGGAGAAAAGAGACCCAGTACTTC. V usage is TRBV11-2 and J usage is TRBJ2-5; perhaps TRBD1 as D (6 bases). This CDR3 region has 14 residues. Trimming pared 4 bases from V and 3 bases from J, leaving 12 bases between. Germline V gene data show CDR1 as SGHAT and CDR2 as FQNNGV. The complete variable domain, with remaining parts taken from reference TRBV11-2 and TRBJ2-5, reads EAGVAQSPRYKIIEKRQSVAFWCNPISGHATLYWYQQILGQGPKLLIQFQNNGVVDDSQLPKDRFSAERLKGVDSTLKIQPAKLEDSAVYLCASSSTGRKETQYFGPGTRLLVL.

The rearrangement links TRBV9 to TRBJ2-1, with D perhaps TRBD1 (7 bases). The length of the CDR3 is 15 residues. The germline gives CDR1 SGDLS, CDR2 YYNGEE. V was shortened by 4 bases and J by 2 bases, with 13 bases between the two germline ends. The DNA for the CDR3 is TGTGCCAGCAGCCCAGGGGGGCGGGCCTACAATGAGCAGTTCTTC. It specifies CASSPGGRAYNEQFF.

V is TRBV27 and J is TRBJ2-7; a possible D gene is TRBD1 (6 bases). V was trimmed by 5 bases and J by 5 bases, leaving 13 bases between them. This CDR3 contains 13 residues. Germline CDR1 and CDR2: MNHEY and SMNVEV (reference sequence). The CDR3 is CASSHPGQHEQYF. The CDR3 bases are TGTGCCAGCAGTCATCCAGGACAGCACGAGCAGTACTTC.

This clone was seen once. The CDR3 here is CSVESGHMNTEAFF. The CDR3 nucleotides read TGCAGCGTTGAGTCGGGACATATGAACACTGAAGCTTTCTTT. The J gene is TRBJ1-1, the V gene TRBV29-1; a possible D gene is TRBD1 (6 bases). V gave up 3 bases and J gave up 0 bases, with 11 bases separating them. The CDR3 sequence is 14 residues long. From germline, CDR1 is SQVTM and CDR2 ANQGSEA.

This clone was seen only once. For the CDR3, the DNA is TGTGCCAGCAGTTTTCCCTCAGGGGCAGGCGATGAGCAGTTCTTC. Translating gives CASSFPSGAGDEQFF. The rearrangement links TRBV28 to TRBJ2-1; TRBD1 might be the D (6 bases). Trimming took 3 bases from V and 8 from J, leaving 17 bases between them. The CDR3 consists of 15 residues. Germline CDR1 MDHEN, CDR2 SYDVKM.

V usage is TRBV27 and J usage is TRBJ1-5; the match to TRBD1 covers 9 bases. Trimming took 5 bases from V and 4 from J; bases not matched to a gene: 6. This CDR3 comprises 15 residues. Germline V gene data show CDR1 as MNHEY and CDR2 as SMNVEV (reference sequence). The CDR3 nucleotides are TGTGCCAGCAGTCCAGGGGGACAGGGTAATCAGCCCCAGCATTTT. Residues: CASSPGGQGNQPQHF.

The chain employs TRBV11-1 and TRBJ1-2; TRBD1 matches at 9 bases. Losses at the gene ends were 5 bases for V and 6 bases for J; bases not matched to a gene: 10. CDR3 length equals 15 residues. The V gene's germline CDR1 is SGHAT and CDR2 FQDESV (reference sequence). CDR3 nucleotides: TGTGCCAGCAGCAGAGGATTGACAGGGGGAGATGGCTACACCTTC. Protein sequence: CASSRGLTGGDGYTF.

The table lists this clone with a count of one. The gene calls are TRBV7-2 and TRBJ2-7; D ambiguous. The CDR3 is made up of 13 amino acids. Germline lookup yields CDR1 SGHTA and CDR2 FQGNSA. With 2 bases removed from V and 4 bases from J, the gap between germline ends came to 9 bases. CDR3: CASSLWPGYEQYV. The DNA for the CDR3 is TGTGCCAGCAGCTTATGGCCGGGTTACGAGCAGTACGTC.

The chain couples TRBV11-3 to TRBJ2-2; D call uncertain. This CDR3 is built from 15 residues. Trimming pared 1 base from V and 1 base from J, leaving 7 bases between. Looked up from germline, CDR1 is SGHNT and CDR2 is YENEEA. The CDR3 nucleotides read TGTGCCAGCAGCTTAGGCGGTCAGAACACCGGGGAGCTGTTTTTT. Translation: CASSLGGQNTGELFF. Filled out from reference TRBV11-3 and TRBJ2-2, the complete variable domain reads EAGVVQSPRYKIIEKKQPVAFWCNPISGHNTLYWYLQNLGQGPELLIRYENEEAVDDSQLPKDRFSAERLKGVDSTLKIQPAELGDSAVYLCASSLGGQNTGELFFGEGSRLTVL.